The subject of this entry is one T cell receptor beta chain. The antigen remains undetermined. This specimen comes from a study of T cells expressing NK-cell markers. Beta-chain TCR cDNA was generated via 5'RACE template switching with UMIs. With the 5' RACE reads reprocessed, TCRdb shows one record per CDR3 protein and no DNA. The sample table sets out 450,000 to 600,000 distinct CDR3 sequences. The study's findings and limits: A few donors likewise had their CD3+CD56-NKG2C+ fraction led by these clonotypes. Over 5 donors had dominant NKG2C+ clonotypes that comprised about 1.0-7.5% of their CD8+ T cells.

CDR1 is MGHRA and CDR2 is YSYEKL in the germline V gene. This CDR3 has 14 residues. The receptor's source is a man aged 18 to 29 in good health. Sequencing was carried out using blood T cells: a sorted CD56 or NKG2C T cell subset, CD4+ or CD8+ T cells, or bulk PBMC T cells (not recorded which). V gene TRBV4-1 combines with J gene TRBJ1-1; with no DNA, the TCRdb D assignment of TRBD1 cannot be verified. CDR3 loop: CASSQESTGDGPFF.